The entry that follows covers one TCR beta chain sequence. This sample is drawn from a study of blood T cell repertoires in COVID-19. In terms of age and location, participants ranged from roughly 18 to 90 years and lived in about 25 US areas. Participants had their cohort set by participant-reported clinical history. The length of the CDR3 is 14 residues. Germline V gene lookup returns CDR1 SNHLY and CDR2 FYNNEI. V lost 4 bases to trimming and J lost 0 bases, with 9 bases between them. Per the authors' pipeline: From reference gene primer amplification, estimates of nucleated cell counts were derived. Produced via immunoSEQ multiplex PCR; TCRdb's table is partial and in-frame only. V, J and clone size are those of that table, while D and trimming were read from the DNA. The sample has 250,000 to 300,000 clones, about 90% seen once; the top ten hold 0.95% to 1.5%.

The chain combines TRBV2 with TRBJ1-1; D is ambiguous. The source material was PBMCs or T cells enriched from blood (not recorded which). This sequence was found in a human donor in a cohort exposed to, infected with or recovered from COVID-19 (not recorded which). The donor label of this sample is uncertain. The CDR3 is CASSGLLMNTEAFF. In nucleotides, the CDR3 is TGTGCCAGCAGTGGCCTTCTAATGAACACTGAAGCTTTCTTT.